This TCR beta chain stems from a study of cytomegalovirus exposure and HLA in healthy donors. Remarks on this clone: The antigen remains unidentified. An end of the junction does not agree with germline; a read error may underlie this.

Use of 60 Vbeta and 13 Jbeta primers characterized the PCR. Using immunoSEQ multiplex PCR, the repertoire was profiled, and TCRdb retains in-frame clones only, with some absent. The top ten clones hold over 6.5% of a sample with 150,000 or so clones, 65% to 85% of them seen once. Study results and caveats: The authors later linked a missense DCLRE1C variant to TCR beta V- and J-gene trimming. For cytomegalovirus status, the classifier reportedly gave diagnoses with high specificity and sensitivity. Later analysis showed TCR association rates varying by HLA locus, highest for DRB1 and lowest for HLA-C.

The germline V gene has CDR1 SSHAT and CDR2 FNYEAQ (reference sequence). The CDR3 sequence is 17 residues long. Sequencing was done on a sample of PBMCs. This receptor was taken from a man aged 25-45 years in good health and CMV-seronegative. This chain links TRBV7-7 with TRBJ2-4; 8 nucleotides align to TRBD1. For the CDR3, the DNA is TGTGCTAGCAGTTTACCCCACTACGGACAGGGCCTCAACATTCAGTACTTC. Translation: CASSLPHYGQGLNIQYF.